Detailed here is one TCR beta chain. The data originate from a study of T cell responses to AZD1222 COVID-19 vaccine. Assay: immunoSEQ multiplex PCR; the TCRdb copy retains only in-frame clones and omits some. The repertoire holds some 91,000 clones, with approximately 91% as singletons. In germline, CDR1 is KGHSH, CDR2 LQKENI. The CDR3 runs to 14 residues. Trimming cost V 0 bases and J 8 bases, with 13 bases left between them. The sequenced sample was peripheral blood, obtained on day 0 of AZD1222 vaccination. The sequence derives from an adult in good health. The chain links TRBV18 to TRBJ1-2; the D gene is possibly TRBD1 (5 bases). The chain's CDR3 is CASSPPTGTDGYTF. CDR3 nucleotide sequence: TGTGCCAGCTCACCACCGACCGGGACCGACGGCTACACCTTC.